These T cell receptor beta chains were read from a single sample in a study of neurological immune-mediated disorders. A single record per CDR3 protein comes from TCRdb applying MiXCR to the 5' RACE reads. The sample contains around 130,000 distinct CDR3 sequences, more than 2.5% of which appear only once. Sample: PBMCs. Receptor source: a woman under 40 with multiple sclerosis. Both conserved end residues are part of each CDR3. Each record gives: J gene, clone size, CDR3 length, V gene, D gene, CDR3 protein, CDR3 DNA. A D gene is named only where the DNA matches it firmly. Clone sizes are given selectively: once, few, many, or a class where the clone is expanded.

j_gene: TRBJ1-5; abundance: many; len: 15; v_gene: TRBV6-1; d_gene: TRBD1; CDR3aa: CASSAGTDSNQPQHF; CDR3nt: TGTGCCAGCAGTGCCGGGACAGATAGCAATCAGCCCCAGCATTTT
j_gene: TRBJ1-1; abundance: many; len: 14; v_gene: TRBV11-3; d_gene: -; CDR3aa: CASSSGTRGTEAFF; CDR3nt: TGTGCCAGCAGCTCCGGGACCCGCGGTACTGAAGCTTTCTTT
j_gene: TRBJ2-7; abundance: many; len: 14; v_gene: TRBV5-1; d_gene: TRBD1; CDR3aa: CASSPHTGAYEQYF; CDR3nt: TGCGCCAGCAGCCCACACACAGGGGCATACGAGCAGTACTTC
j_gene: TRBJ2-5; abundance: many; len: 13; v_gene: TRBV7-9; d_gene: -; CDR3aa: CASSRGPQETQYF; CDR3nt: TGTGCCAGCAGCCGGGGTCCACAAGAGACCCAGTACTTC
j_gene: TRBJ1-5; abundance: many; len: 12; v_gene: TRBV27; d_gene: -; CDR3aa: CASGALGQPQHF; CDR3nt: TGTGCCAGTGGGGCTTTGGGTCAGCCCCAGCATTTT
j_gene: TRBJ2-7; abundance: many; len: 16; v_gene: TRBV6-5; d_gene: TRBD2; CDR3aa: CASSSSRLAGPYEQYF; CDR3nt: TGTGCCAGCAGTTCGTCTCGACTAGCGGGACCCTACGAGCAGTACTTC
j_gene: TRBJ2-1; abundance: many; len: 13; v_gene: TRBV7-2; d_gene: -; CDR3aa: CASSLVTAGEQFF; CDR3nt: TGTGCCAGCAGCTTAGTAACCGCCGGTGAGCAGTTCTTC
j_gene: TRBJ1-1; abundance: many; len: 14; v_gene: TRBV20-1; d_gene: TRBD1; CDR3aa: CSARDDRVATEAFF; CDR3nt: TGCAGTGCTAGAGACGACAGGGTGGCGACTGAAGCTTTCTTT
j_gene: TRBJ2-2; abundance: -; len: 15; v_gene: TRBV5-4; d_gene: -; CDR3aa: CATTPPGPYTGELFF; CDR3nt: TGTGCCACCACCCCCCCGGGGCCATACACCGGGGAGCTGTTTTTT
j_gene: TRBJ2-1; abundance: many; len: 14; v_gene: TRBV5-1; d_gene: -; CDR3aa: CASSLGSGINEQFF; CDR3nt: TGCGCCAGCAGCTTGGGGTCAGGCATCAATGAGCAGTTCTTC
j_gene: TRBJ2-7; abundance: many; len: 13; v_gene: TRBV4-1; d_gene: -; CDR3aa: CASSHGGPYEQYF; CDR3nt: TGCGCCAGCAGCCATGGGGGGCCCTACGAGCAGTACTTC
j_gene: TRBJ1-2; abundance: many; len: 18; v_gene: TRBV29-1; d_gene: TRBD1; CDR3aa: CSVDSPGTEQGVPYGYTF; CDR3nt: TGCAGCGTTGATTCACCAGGGACAGAGCAGGGTGTCCCCTATGGCTACACCTTC
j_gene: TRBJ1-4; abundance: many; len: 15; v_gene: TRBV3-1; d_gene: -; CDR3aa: CASSLATQAVEKLFF; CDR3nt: TGTGCCAGCAGCCTAGCCACCCAAGCGGTTGAAAAACTGTTTTTT
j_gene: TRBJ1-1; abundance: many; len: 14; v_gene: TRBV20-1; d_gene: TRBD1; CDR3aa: CSARHRGQGTEAFF; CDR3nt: TGCAGTGCTAGACACCGGGGACAGGGCACTGAAGCTTTCTTT
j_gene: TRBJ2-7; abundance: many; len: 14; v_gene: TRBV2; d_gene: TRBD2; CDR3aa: CASRLAGGSAEQYF; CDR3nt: TGTGCCAGCAGACTAGCGGGGGGGAGTGCGGAGCAGTACTTC
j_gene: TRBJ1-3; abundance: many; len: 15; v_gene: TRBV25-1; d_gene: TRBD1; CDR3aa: CASSDGTASGNTIYF; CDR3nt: TGTGCCAGCAGTGACGGGACAGCCTCTGGAAACACCATATATTTT
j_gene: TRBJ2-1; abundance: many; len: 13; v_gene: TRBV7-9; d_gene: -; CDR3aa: CALRGDAPNEQFF; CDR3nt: TGTGCCCTGCGAGGGGACGCCCCTAATGAGCAGTTCTTC
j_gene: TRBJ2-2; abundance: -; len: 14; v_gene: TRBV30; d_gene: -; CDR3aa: CAWIGTTNTGELFF; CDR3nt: TGTGCCTGGATCGGGACAACGAACACCGGGGAGCTGTTTTTT
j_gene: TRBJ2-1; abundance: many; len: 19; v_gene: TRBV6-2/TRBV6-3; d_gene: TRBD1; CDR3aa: CASSYNRDRGIRTGDEQFF; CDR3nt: TGTGCCAGCAGTTACAACCGGGACAGGGGAATCCGTACGGGTGATGAGCAGTTCTTC
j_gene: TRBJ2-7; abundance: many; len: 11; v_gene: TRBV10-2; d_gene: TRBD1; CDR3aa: CASWDSPEQYF; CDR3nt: TGCGCCAGCTGGGACAGCCCCGAGCAGTACTTC
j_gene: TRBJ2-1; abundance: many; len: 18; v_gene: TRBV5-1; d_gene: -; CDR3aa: CASSFGRILSSSYNEQFF; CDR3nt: TGCGCCAGCAGCTTCGGACGGATTCTCTCAAGCTCCTACAATGAGCAGTTCTTC
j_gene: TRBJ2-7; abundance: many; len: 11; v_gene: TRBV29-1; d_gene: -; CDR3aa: CSVAAAREQYF; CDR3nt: TGCAGCGTTGCAGCCGCTCGGGAGCAGTACTTC
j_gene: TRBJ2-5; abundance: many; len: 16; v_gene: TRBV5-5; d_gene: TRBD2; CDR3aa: CASSLRLAGGPETQYF; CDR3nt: TGTGCCAGCAGCTTGAGGCTAGCGGGAGGGCCCGAGACCCAGTACTTC
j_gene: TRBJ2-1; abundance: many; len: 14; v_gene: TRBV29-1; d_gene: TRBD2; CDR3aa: CSVGPGGGYNEQFF; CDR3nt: TGCAGCGTGGGCCCGGGGGGGGGCTACAATGAGCAGTTCTTC
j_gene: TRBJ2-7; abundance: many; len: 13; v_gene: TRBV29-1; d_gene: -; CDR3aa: CSAGDSDSYEQYF; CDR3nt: TGCAGCGCGGGGGACAGCGATTCCTACGAGCAGTACTTC
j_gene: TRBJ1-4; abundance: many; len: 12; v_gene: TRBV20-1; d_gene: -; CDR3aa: CSAFRHNEKLFF; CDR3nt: TGCAGTGCTTTCAGACATAATGAAAAACTGTTTTTT
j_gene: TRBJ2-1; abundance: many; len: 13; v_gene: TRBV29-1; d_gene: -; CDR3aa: CSVDVQGVGEQFF; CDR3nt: TGCAGCGTTGATGTCCAGGGTGTGGGTGAGCAGTTCTTC
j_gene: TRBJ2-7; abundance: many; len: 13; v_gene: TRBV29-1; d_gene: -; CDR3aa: CSVEGGLSYEQYF; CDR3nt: TGCAGCGTTGAGGGGGGGCTGAGCTACGAGCAGTACTTC
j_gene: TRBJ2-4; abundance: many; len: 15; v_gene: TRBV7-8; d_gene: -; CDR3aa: CASSRAGVGKNIQYF; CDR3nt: TGTGCCAGCAGCCGGGCCGGGGTCGGCAAAAACATTCAGTACTTC
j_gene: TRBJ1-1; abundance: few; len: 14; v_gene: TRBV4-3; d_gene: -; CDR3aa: CASSQGSGGTEAFF; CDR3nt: TGCGCCAGCAGCCAAGGGTCGGGGGGCACTGAAGCTTTCTTT
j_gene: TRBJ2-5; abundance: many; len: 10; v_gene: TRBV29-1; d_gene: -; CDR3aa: CSVVQETQYF; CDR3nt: TGCAGCGTCGTTCAAGAGACCCAGTACTTC
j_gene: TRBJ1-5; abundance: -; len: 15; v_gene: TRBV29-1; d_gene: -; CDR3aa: CSSSDQGTINQPQHF; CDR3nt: TGCAGCTCATCGGACCAGGGCACGATCAATCAGCCCCAGCATTTT
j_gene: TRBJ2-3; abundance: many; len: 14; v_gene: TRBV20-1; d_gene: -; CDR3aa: CSAREVDWRDTQYF; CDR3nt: TGCAGTGCTAGAGAAGTGGACTGGCGGGATACGCAGTATTTT
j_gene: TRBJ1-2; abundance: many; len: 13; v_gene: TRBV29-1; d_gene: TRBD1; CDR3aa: CSVWTGGPYGYTF; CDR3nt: TGCAGCGTGTGGACAGGGGGACCCTATGGCTACACCTTC
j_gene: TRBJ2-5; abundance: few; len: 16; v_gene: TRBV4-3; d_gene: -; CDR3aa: CASSRLFEGAAETQYF; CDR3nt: TGCGCCAGCAGCCGACTCTTTGAGGGAGCGGCAGAGACCCAGTACTTC
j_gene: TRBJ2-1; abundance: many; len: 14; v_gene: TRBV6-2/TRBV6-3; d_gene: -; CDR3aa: CASSAIGSGNEQFF; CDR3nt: TGTGCCAGCAGTGCGATCGGAAGCGGGAATGAGCAGTTCTTC
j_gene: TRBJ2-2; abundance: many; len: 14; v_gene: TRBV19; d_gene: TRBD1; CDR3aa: CASSLQGDTGELFF; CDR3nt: TGTGCCAGTAGTTTACAGGGGGACACCGGGGAGCTGTTTTTT
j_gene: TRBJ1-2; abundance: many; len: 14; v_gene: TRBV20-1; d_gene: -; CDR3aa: CSASKQGVDYGYTF; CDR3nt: TGCAGTGCTAGCAAACAGGGTGTTGACTATGGCTACACCTTC
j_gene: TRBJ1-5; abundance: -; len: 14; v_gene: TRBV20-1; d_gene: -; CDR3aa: CSATPNRDNQPQHF; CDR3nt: TGCAGTGCTACCCCTAACAGGGATAATCAGCCCCAGCATTTT
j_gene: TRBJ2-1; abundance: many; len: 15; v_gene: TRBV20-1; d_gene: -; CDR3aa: CSALSRLESYNEQFF; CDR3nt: TGCAGTGCTCTATCTAGACTAGAATCCTACAATGAGCAGTTCTTC
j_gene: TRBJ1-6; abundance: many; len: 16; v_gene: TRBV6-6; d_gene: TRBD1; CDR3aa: CASSPDRGRGNSPLHF; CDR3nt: TGTGCCAGCAGCCCAGACAGGGGGCGAGGAAATTCACCCCTCCACTTT